Shown below are 8 T cell receptor beta chains from a single sample sequenced in a study of shared clonotypes between healthy human individuals. Assay: immunoSEQ multiplex PCR; the TCRdb copy retains only in-frame clones and omits some. The sample contains some 2 million clones, approximately 94% of which appear only once. CD45RO-negative cells were positively selected for CCR7, leaving out terminally differentiated effector memory CD45RA+ cells. The sample was naive CD8+ T cells sorted from blood. The receptors were sampled from a man aged 18 to 35 in good health.

The chain carries TRBV7-9 and TRBJ2-1; D gene unclear. The CDR3 contains 10 residues. Per the germline V gene, CDR1 is SEHNR and CDR2 is FQNEAQ (reference sequence). V lost 5 bases and J lost 7, with 3 bases in between. CDR3 bases: TGTGCCAGCAGCGATAATGAGCAGTTCTTC. Translation gives CASSDNEQFF.

V gene TRBV5-4 combines with J gene TRBJ2-1; D may be TRBD2 (7 bases). CDR1 is SGHNT and CDR2 is YYREEE in the germline V gene (reference sequence). V was clipped by 2 bases and J by 9 bases, with 12 bases between them. The length of the CDR3 is 13 residues. The DNA of the CDR3 is TGTGCCAGCAGCTTAGGGGGGGCAGGTGAGCAGTTCTTC. It specifies CASSLGGAGEQFF. The full variable domain, with the rest looked up from reference TRBV5-4 and TRBJ2-1, is ETGVTQSPTHLIKTRGQQVTLRCSSQSGHNTVSWYQQALGQGPQFIFQYYREEENGRGNFPPRFSGLQFPNYSSELNVNALELDDSALYLCASSLGGAGEQFFGPGTRLTVL.

This clone was seen a single time. The rearrangement uses TRBV25-1 and TRBJ2-3, with 9 bases that match TRBD1. The CDR3 contains 12 residues. The germline gives CDR1 MGHDK, CDR2 SYGVNS. V lost 6 bases to trimming and J lost 6 bases; unmatched junction nucleotides: 1. The CDR3: CASRGQGDTQYF. CDR3 DNA: TGTGCCAGCAGGGGACAGGGTGATACGCAGTATTTT.

This clone has just one count. J is TRBJ2-2 and V is TRBV13; TRBD2 might be the D (5 bases). Germline assignment: CDR1 PRHDT and CDR2 FYEKMQ (reference sequence). The CDR3 is 15 amino acids. V lost 0 bases and J lost 0, with 5 bases in between. CDR3 sequence (DNA): TGTGCCAGCAGCTTAGGGCGGGCGAACACCGGGGAGCTGTTTTTT. Translation gives CASSLGRANTGELFF.

The rearrangement uses TRBV9 and TRBJ2-1, with 12 nucleotides matching TRBD2. This CDR3 has 17 residues. Germline V lookup: CDR1 SGDLS, CDR2 YYNGEE. With V trimmed by 7 bases and J by 7 bases, 15 bases remained unmatched. The CDR3 here is CASSPDLAGGPGNEQFF. CDR3 nucleotides: TGTGCCAGCTCCCCTGACCTAGCGGGGGGGCCAGGGAATGAGCAGTTCTTC. Complete variable domain (other parts from reference TRBV9 and TRBJ2-1): DSGVTQTPKHLITATGQRVTLRCSPRSGDLSVYWYQQSLDQGLQFLIQYYNGEERAKGNILERFSAQQFPDLHSELNLSSLELGDSALYFCASSPDLAGGPGNEQFFGPGTRLTVL.

This rearrangement joins TRBV29-1 to TRBJ2-3, with 9 bases aligning to TRBD1. The germline V gene encodes CDR1 SQVTM and CDR2 ANQGSEA. This CDR3 spans 19 amino acids. After removal of 5 bases from V and 0 bases from J, the junction contained 18 bases not matched to a gene. The CDR3 bases are TGCAGCGTTCAAGGAGATGCGGGACAGGGCTACTTGAGCACAGATACGCAGTATTTT. It translates to CSVQGDAGQGYLSTDTQYF.

This clone appeared a single time. Other DNA sequences in this specimen translate into the identical CDR3. The chain joins TRBV27 to TRBJ2-2; no firm D call. Germline assignment: CDR1 MNHEY and CDR2 SMNVEV (reference sequence). With 3 bases removed from V and 3 bases from J, the gap between germline ends came to 5 bases. The CDR3 runs to 13 residues. CDR3 bases: TGTGCCAGCAGTTTGAGGTACACCGGGGAGCTGTTTTTT. This encodes CASSLRYTGELFF.

Comment on this clone: Within the sample, other DNA sequences also encode this same CDR3. In DNA form, the CDR3 reads TGTGCCAGTGGGGGGGTCACTGAAGCTTTCTTT. Amino acid sequence: CASGGVTEAFF. This chain uses TRBV6-5 with TRBJ1-1; a weak D match, TRBD1 (5 bases). The CDR3 totals 11 residues. Germline V lookup: CDR1 MNHEY, CDR2 SVGAGI. The V end was cut by 9 bases, the J end by 4 bases, with 9 bases between.